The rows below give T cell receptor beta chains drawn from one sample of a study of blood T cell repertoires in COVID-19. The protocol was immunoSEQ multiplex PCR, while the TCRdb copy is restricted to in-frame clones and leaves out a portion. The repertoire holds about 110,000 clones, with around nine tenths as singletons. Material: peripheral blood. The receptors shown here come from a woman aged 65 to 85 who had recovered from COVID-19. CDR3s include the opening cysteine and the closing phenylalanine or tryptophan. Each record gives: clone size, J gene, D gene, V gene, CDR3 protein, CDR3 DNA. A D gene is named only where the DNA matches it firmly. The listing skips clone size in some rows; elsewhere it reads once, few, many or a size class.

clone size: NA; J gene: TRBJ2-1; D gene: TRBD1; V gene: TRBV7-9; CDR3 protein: CASSLGRGRSYNEQFF; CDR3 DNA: TGTGCCAGCAGCTTAGGCAGGGGGCGATCCTACAATGAGCAGTTCTTC
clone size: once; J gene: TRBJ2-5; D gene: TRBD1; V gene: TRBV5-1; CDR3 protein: CASSPMGTGGAETQYF; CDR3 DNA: TGCGCCAGCAGCCCCATGGGGACAGGGGGCGCAGAGACCCAGTACTTC
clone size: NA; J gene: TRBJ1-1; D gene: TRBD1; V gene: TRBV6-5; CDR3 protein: CASRRQGLGAFF; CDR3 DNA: TGTGCCAGCAGAAGACAGGGTCTAGGGGCTTTCTTT
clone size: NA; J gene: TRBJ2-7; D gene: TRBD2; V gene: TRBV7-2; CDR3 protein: CASRLLAGTGEQYF; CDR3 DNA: TGTGCCAGCAGACTACTAGCGGGAACGGGGGAGCAGTACTTC
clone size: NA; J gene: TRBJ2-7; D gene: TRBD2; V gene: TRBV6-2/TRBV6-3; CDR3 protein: CASSWVAGTYEQYF; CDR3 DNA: TGTGCCAGCAGTTGGGTAGCGGGAACCTACGAGCAGTACTTC
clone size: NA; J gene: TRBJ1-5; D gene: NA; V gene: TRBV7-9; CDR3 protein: CASSLMDQPQHF; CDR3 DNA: TGTGCCAGCAGCCTAATGGATCAGCCCCAGCATTTT
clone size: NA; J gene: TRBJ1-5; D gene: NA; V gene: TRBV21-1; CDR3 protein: CASSKVPPGSQAPTNQPQHF; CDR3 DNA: TGTGCCAGCAGCAAAGTCCCTCCAGGGTCACAGGCCCCTACTAATCAGCCCCAGCATTTT
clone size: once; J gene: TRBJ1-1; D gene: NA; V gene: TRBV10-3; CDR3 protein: CAISARNTEAFF; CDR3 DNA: TGTGCCATCAGTGCTAGGAACACTGAAGCTTTCTTT
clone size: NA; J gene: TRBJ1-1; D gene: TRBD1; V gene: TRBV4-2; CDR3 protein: CASSPQARDREAFF; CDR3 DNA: TGTGCCAGCAGCCCCCAAGCACGGGACAGGGAAGCTTTCTTT
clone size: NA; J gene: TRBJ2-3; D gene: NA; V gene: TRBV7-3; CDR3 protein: CASSLQAGGYDTQYF; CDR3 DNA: TGTGCCAGCAGCTTACAGGCCGGGGGATACGATACGCAGTATTTT
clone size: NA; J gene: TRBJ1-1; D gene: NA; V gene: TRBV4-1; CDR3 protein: CASSQAQYTEAFF; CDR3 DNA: TGCGCCAGCAGCCAAGCTCAGTACACTGAAGCTTTCTTT
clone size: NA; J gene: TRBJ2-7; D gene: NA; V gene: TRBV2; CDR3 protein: CASSGAISYEQYF; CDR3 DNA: TGTGCCAGCAGCGGAGCGATTTCCTACGAGCAGTACTTC
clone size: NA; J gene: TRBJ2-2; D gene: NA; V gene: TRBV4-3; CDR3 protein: CASSPGAAAANTGELFF; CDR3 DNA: TGCGCCAGCAGTCCCGGAGCGGCAGCCGCGAACACCGGGGAGCTGTTTTTT
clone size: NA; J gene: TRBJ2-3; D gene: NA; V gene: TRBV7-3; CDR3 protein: CASSYYTDTQYF; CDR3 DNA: TGTGCCAGCAGCTATTATACAGATACGCAGTATTTT
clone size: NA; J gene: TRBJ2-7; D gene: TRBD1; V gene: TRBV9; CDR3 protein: CASSIGTGAYEQYF; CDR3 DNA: TGTGCCAGCAGCATCGGGACAGGGGCCTACGAGCAGTACTTC
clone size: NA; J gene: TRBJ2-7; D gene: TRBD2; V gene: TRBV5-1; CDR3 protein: CASSSTLPVTSLSYEQYF; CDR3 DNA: TGCGCCAGCAGCTCGACTTTGCCGGTGACTAGCCTCAGCTACGAGCAGTACTTC
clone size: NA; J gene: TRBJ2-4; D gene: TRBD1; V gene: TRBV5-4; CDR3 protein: CASSFQGAAKNIQYF; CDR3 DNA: TGTGCCAGCAGCTTCCAGGGGGCGGCCAAAAACATTCAGTACTTC
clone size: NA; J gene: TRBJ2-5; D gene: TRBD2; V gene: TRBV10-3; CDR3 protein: CATAHASGGGTQYF; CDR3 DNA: TGTGCCACGGCCCATGCTAGCGGGGGCGGGACCCAGTACTTC
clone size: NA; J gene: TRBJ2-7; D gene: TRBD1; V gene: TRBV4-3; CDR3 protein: CASSQGQGGTYEQYF; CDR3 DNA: TGCGCCAGCAGCCAAGGACAGGGGGGGACCTACGAGCAGTACTTC
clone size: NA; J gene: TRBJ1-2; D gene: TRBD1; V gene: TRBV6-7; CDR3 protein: CASSPTGTGPPEGYTF; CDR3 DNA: TGTGCCAGCAGTCCCACCGGGACAGGTCCCCCAGAAGGCTACACCTTC
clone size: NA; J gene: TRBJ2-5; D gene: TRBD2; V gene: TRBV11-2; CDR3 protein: CASSQGSGGQETQYF; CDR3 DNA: TGTGCCAGCAGCCAAGGGAGCGGGGGCCAAGAGACCCAGTACTTC
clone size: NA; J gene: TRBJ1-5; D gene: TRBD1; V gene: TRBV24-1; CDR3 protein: CATSDWDREQHF; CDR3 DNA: TGTGCCACCAGTGATTGGGACAGGGAACAGCATTTT
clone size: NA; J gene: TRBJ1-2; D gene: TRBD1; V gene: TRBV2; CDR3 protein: CASASGTGGTGYTF; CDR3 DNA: TGTGCCAGCGCGTCTGGGACAGGGGGTACCGGCTACACCTTC